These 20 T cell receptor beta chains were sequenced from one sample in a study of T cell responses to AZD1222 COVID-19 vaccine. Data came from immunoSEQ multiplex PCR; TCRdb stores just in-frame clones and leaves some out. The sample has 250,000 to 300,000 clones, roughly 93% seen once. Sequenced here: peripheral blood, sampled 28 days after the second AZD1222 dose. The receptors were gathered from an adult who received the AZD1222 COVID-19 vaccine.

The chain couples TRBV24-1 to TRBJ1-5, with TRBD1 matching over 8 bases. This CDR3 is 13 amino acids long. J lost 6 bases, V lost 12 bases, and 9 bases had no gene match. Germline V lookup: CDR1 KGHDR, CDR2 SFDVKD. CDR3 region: CAVGQGSSQPQHF. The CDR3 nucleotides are TGTGCCGTAGGACAGGGATCAAGTCAGCCCCAGCATTTT.

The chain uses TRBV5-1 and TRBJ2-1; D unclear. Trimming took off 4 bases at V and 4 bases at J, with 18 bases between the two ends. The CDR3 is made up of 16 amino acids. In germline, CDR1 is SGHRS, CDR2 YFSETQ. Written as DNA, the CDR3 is TGCGCCAGCAGCCCCGGACCCGCTTGGGTATACAATGAGCAGTTCTTC. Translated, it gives CASSPGPAWVYNEQFF.

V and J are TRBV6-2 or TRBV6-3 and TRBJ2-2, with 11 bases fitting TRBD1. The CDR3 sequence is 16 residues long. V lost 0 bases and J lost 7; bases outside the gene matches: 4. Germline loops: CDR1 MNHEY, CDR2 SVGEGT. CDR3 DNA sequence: TGTGCCAGCAGTTACTCTTGGACAGGGGGCGGCGGGGAGCTGTTTTTT. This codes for CASSYSWTGGGGELFF.

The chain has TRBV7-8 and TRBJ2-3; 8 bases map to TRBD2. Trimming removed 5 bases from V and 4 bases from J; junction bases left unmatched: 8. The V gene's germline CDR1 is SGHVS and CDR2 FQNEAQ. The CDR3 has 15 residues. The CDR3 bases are TGTGCCAGCAGCCCGGGACTAGTAGGAGCAGATACGCAGTATTTT. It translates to CASSPGLVGADTQYF.

CDR3 region: CASSSGGDDSPLHF. The CDR3 DNA sequence: TGTGCCAGCTCCTCGGGAGGGGACGATTCACCCCTCCACTTT. The chain joins TRBV18 to TRBJ1-6, with D possibly TRBD1 on 5 matching bases. Germline V gives CDR1 KGHSH, CDR2 LQKENI. The V end lost 6 bases, the J end lost 8 bases, and 14 bases lay between the germline ends. This CDR3 contains 14 residues.

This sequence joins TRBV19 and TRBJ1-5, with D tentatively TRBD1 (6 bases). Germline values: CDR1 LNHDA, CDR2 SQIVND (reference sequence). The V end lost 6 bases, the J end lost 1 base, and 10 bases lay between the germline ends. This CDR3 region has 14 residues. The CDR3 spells CASRWGASNQPQHF. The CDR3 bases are TGTGCCAGTAGGTGGGGGGCCAGCAATCAGCCCCAGCATTTT.

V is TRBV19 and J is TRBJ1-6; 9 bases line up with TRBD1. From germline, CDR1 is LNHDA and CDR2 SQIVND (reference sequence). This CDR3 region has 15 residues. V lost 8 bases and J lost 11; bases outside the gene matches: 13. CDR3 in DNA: TGTGCCAGTGCCGGGGGGGGGACAGGGAAGACACCCCTCCACTTT. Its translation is CASAGGGTGKTPLHF.

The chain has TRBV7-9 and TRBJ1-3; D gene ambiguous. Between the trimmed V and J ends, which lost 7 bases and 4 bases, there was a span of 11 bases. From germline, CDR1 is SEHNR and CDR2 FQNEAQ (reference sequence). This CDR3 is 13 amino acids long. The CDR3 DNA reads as TGTGCCAGCACCGGGCCCGTCGGAAACACCATATATTTT. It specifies CASTGPVGNTIYF.

The CDR3 sequence: CATSIEMDREAFF. CDR3 nucleotide sequence: TGTGCCACCAGCATCGAGATGGACAGAGAAGCTTTCTTT. This chain uses TRBV15 with TRBJ1-1; D is possibly TRBD1 (6 bases). The CDR3 spans 13 residues. Trimming left V 4 bases short and J 8 bases short, with 14 bases between. Germline V gene lookup returns CDR1 LNHNV and CDR2 YYDKDF (reference sequence).

The CDR3 loop reads CASTRERWSYEQYF. CDR3 coding DNA: TGTGCCAGCACCCGGGAGCGTTGGTCCTACGAGCAGTACTTC. This chain connects TRBV28 to TRBJ2-7; the D gene is possibly TRBD2 (6 bases). Trimming shortened V by 7 bases and J by 1 base, and 14 bases separated the two germline ends. The CDR3 length is 14 residues. Looked up from germline, CDR1 is MDHEN and CDR2 is SYDVKM.

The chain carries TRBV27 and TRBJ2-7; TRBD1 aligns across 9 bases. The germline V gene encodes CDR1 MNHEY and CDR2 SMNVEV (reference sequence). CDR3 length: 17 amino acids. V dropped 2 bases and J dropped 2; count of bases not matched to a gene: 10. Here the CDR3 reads CASSLTAPGQGAYEQYF. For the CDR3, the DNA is TGTGCCAGCAGTTTAACGGCCCCGGGACAGGGCGCCTACGAGCAGTACTTC.

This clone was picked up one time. This CDR3 is CASSTGGARGGYTF. The DNA of the CDR3 is TGTGCCAGTAGTACAGGGGGCGCACGTGGTGGCTACACCTTC. The chain recombines TRBV19 with TRBJ1-2, with 8 bases identical to TRBD1. The CDR3 sequence is 14 residues long. With V trimmed by 4 bases and J by 7 bases, 8 bases remained unmatched. Germline values: CDR1 LNHDA, CDR2 SQIVND (reference sequence).

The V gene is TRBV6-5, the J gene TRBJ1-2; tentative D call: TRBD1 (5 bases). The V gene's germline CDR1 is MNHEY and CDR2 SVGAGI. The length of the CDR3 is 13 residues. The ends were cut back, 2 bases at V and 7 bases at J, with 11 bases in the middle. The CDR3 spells CASSYTQGAGYTF. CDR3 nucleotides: TGTGCCAGCAGTTACACGCAGGGTGCTGGCTACACCTTC.

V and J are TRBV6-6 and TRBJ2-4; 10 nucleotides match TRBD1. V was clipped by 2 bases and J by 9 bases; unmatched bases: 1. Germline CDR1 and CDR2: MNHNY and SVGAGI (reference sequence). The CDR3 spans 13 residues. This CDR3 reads CASSYGTGVIQYF. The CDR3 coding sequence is TGTGCCAGCAGTTACGGGACAGGGGTCATTCAGTACTTC.

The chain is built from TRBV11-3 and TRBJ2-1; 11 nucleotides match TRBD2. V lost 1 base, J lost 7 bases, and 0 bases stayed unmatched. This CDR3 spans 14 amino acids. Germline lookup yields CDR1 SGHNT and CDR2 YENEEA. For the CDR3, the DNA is TGTGCCAGCAGCTTAGGACTAGCGGGGAATGAGCAGTTCTTC. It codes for CASSLGLAGNEQFF.

The CDR3, as DNA: TGTGCCATCAGTGAGGGGGCTGCAGGAGATACGCAGTATTTT. Translating gives CAISEGAAGDTQYF. The chain has TRBV10-3 and TRBJ2-3, with D possibly matching TRBD1 (5 bases). Trimming took 2 bases from V and 5 from J, leaving 11 bases between them. The germline gives CDR1 ENHRY, CDR2 SYGVKD. This CDR3 has 14 amino acids.

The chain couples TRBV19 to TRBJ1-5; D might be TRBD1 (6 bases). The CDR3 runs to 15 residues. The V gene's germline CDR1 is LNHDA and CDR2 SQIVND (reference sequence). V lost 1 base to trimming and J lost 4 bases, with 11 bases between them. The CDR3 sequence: CASSIVPRGNQPQHF. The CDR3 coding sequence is TGTGCCAGTAGTATAGTTCCGAGGGGGAATCAGCCCCAGCATTTT.

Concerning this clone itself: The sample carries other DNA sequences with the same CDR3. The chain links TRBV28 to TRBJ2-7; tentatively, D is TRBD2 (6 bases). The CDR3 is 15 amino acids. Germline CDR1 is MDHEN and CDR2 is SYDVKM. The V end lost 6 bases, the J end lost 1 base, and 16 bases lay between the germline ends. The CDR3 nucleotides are TGTGCCAGCAGCCCACCGGGGGTGGGGTCCTACGAGCAGTACTTC. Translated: CASSPPGVGSYEQYF.

The CDR3 reads CASSLRAISGTEAFF. The CDR3 DNA sequence: TGTGCCAGCAGCTTACGTGCAATCTCGGGAACTGAAGCTTTCTTT. The genes are TRBV7-2 and TRBJ1-1, with D uncertain. The ends were cut back, 2 bases at V and 5 bases at J, with 15 bases in the middle. The germline V gene encodes CDR1 SGHTA and CDR2 FQGNSA. This CDR3 contains 15 residues.

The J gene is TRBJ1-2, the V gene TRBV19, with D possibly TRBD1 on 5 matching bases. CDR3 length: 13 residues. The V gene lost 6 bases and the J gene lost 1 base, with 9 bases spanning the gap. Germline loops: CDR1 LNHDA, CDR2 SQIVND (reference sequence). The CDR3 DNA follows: TGTGCCAGTAGCCTGACAGTTAACTATGGCTACACCTTC. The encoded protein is CASSLTVNYGYTF.